This note documents a single TCR beta chain sequence. Germline V CDR1 and CDR2: LNHDA, SQIVND (reference sequence). Trimming left V 1 base short and J 5 bases short, with 11 bases between. This CDR3 has 14 residues. Assay: immunoSEQ multiplex PCR; the TCRdb copy retains only in-frame clones and omits some. Of approximately 220,000 clones in the sample, 65% to 85% were seen once. The data were obtained in a study of blood T cell repertoires in COVID-19. The chain has TRBV19 and TRBJ2-5, with D tentatively TRBD1 (7 bases). The receptor was isolated from a man in his forties with acute or convalescent COVID-19. Source material: peripheral blood. Here the CDR3 DNA reads TGTGCCAGTAGTATAGTTGGAGGGGGCGAGACCCAGTACTTC. The encoded protein is CASSIVGGGETQYF.